The rows below give T cell receptor beta chains drawn from one sample of a study of OX40 agonist ivuxolimab in advanced cancers. The assay was immunoSEQ multiplex PCR, and TCRdb's table has in-frame clones only and misses some. The top ten clones hold approximately 0.3% of a sample with some 66,000 clones, roughly 84% of them seen once. The sequenced sample was CD4+ or CD8+ T cells sorted from blood, obtained in a trial of the OX40 agonist ivuxolimab. These receptors all come from an adult with an advanced solid tumor such as melanoma, head and neck, liver or kidney cancer. Each CDR3 is given with its conserved first and last residue. D genes are given only for firm matches. A clone size is listed for some rows: how often the clone was seen (once, few, many), or a class if it is expanded.

cdr3_length | j_call | d_call | clone_size | v_call | cdr3_aa | cdr3_nt
17 | TRBJ2-1 | . | few | TRBV7-9 | CASSLAELAQWRNEQFF | TGTGCCAGCAGCTTAGCGGAGCTAGCGCAATGGCGGAATGAGCAGTTCTTC
13 | TRBJ1-4 | . | . | TRBV7-9 | CASSLQSDEKLFF | TGTGCCAGCAGCTTACAGTCGGATGAAAAACTGTTTTTT
14 | TRBJ1-2 | TRBD1 | few | TRBV6-1 | CASTGQAANYGYTF | TGTGCCAGCACCGGACAGGCCGCTAACTATGGCTACACCTTC
17 | TRBJ2-7 | . | . | TRBV15 | CATSRDLGSGGNYEQYF | TGTGCCACCAGCAGAGATCTTGGTAGCGGAGGAAACTACGAGCAGTACTTC
16 | TRBJ2-3 | TRBD2 | . | TRBV5-1 | CASRLLAGVVTDTQYF | TGCGCCAGCCGACTCCTAGCGGGAGTGGTTACAGATACGCAGTATTTT
14 | TRBJ1-4 | TRBD1 | . | TRBV5-4 | CASSADRGAGKLFF | TGTGCCAGCAGCGCCGACAGGGGAGCTGGAAAACTGTTTTTT
16 | TRBJ2-7 | TRBD2 | . | TRBV11-3 | CASSLPPPGGLMEQYF | TGTGCCAGCAGCTTACCCCCCCCGGGAGGGCTGATGGAGCAGTACTTC
15 | TRBJ2-2 | . | . | TRBV5-1 | CASSAQTGYTGELFF | TGCGCCAGCAGCGCCCAAACAGGGTACACCGGGGAGCTGTTTTTT
17 | TRBJ2-3 | TRBD2 | . | TRBV7-9 | CASSLRTSGTWVDTQYF | TGTGCCAGCAGCTTGAGGACTAGCGGGACCTGGGTAGATACGCAGTATTTT
13 | TRBJ2-7 | . | few | TRBV2 | CASNSRTAYEQYF | TGTGCCAGCAATAGTCGGACAGCCTACGAGCAGTACTTC
16 | TRBJ2-5 | . | . | TRBV4-2 | CASSQEFGGAKETQYF | TGTGCCAGCAGCCAAGAGTTTGGCGGAGCAAAAGAGACCCAGTACTTC
16 | TRBJ2-1 | TRBD2 | . | TRBV10-2 | CASSEWAGLSATEQFF | TGCGCCAGCAGTGAGTGGGCGGGACTATCAGCAACTGAGCAGTTCTTC
13 | TRBJ2-3 | . | . | TRBV11-3 | CASAAGLTDTQYF | TGTGCCAGCGCGGCGGGGCTCACAGATACGCAGTATTTT
13 | TRBJ1-2 | . | . | TRBV5-1 | CASSSGAGYGYTF | TGCGCCAGCAGCTCGGGGGCAGGCTATGGCTACACCTTC
17 | TRBJ2-3 | . | . | TRBV11-2 | CASRPFGRPSYTDTQYF | TGTGCCAGCAGACCCTTCGGGCGCCCCTCTTACACAGATACGCAGTATTTT
14 | TRBJ2-7 | TRBD2 | . | TRBV6-1 | CASKRSGGPYEQYF | TGTGCCAGTAAAAGATCGGGGGGACCCTACGAGCAGTACTTC
16 | TRBJ2-7 | TRBD1 | once | TRBV18 | CASSLSYRGQSYEQYF | TGTGCCAGCTCACTAAGCTACAGGGGTCAATCCTACGAGCAGTACTTC
16 | TRBJ2-4 | . | . | TRBV2 | CASLRGRRLVGDIQYF | TGTGCCAGCCTACGGGGAAGGAGGCTAGTCGGTGACATTCAGTACTTC
16 | TRBJ1-5 | TRBD1 | . | TRBV6-6 | CASSFLQGYSNQPQHF | TGTGCCAGCAGTTTCCTACAGGGGTATAGCAATCAGCCCCAGCATTTT
14 | TRBJ2-2 | TRBD1 | . | TRBV27 | CASRGTANTGELFF | TGTGCCAGCAGGGGGACAGCGAACACCGGGGAGCTGTTTTTT
16 | TRBJ1-2 | . | . | TRBV13 | CASSRGDRYSNYGYTF | TGTGCCAGCAGCCGAGGAGACAGATATTCTAACTATGGCTACACCTTC
13 | TRBJ2-5 | . | . | TRBV10-3 | CAIRAGVGETQYF | TGTGCCATCAGGGCAGGGGTCGGAGAGACCCAGTACTTC
13 | TRBJ2-7 | . | . | TRBV6-5 | CASSYSRRAEQYF | TGTGCCAGCAGTTACTCGAGGAGGGCCGAGCAGTACTTC
13 | TRBJ2-1 | . | once | TRBV4-1 | CASSRLTENEQFF | TGCGCCAGCAGCCGCCTGACTGAAAATGAGCAGTTCTTC
19 | TRBJ2-1 | TRBD2 | . | TRBV5-1 | CASSLAGHSGTSGYNEQFF | TGCGCCAGCAGCTTGGCCGGACACTCCGGGACTAGCGGCTACAATGAGCAGTTCTTC
16 | TRBJ2-7 | TRBD2 | . | TRBV6-5 | CASSYSGASGSYEQYF | TGTGCCAGCAGTTACTCCGGGGCTAGCGGCTCCTACGAGCAGTACTTC